Listed below are T cell receptor beta chains from one sample, sequenced in a study of HIV-infected patients and healthy controls. Via MiXCR, TCRdb re-called the 5' RACE reads, giving one row per CDR3 protein. There are approximately 17,000 distinct CDR3 sequences in the sample; 9.4% occur only once, and about 5.1% lies in the top ten. Sequenced sample: blood. The receptors here all came from an adult in good health. Both conserved end residues are part of each CDR3. A D gene is named only where the DNA matches it firmly. Size values are once, few and many counts, or a class for expanded clones, and some rows have none.

J: TRBJ1-5; D: -; size: many; V: TRBV6-1; DNA: TGTGCCACTCAAAGGGGGGGAACTAATCAGCCCCAGCATTTT; CDR3: CATQRGGTNQPQHF
J: TRBJ2-3; D: TRBD2; size: many; V: TRBV2; DNA: TGTGCCAGCAGCGGACTAGTGCCAGATACGCAGTATTTT; CDR3: CASSGLVPDTQYF
J: TRBJ2-1; D: TRBD1; size: -; V: TRBV12-3/TRBV12-4; DNA: TGTGCCAGCAGTTTGACAGGGAGTACCAATGAGCAGTTCTTC; CDR3: CASSLTGSTNEQFF
J: TRBJ2-5; D: -; size: medium-sized; V: TRBV2; DNA: TGTGCCAGCGCTACCCTAGAGACCCAGTACTTC; CDR3: CASATLETQYF
J: TRBJ2-3; D: -; size: many; V: TRBV29-1; DNA: TGCAGCGTTGAAGAAGGGTCAGATACGCAGTATTTT; CDR3: CSVEEGSDTQYF
J: TRBJ2-1; D: TRBD2; size: many; V: TRBV27; DNA: TGTGCCAGCAATTTACTAGCGGGAGGGCCGGGGAATGAGCAGTTCTTC; CDR3: CASNLLAGGPGNEQFF
J: TRBJ2-6; D: -; size: medium-sized; V: TRBV15; DNA: TGTGCCACCAGCAGAGGCAGATTCCCTGGGGCCAACGTCCTGACTTTC; CDR3: CATSRGRFPGANVLTF
J: TRBJ1-1; D: -; size: many; V: TRBV6-5; DNA: TGTGCCAGCAGCAAACGGGGGGCAAGCGAAGCTTTCTTT; CDR3: CASSKRGASEAFF
J: TRBJ1-1; D: TRBD1; size: medium-sized; V: TRBV6-5; DNA: TGTGCCAGCAGAGGACAGGGAGCGAACACTGAAGCTTTCTTT; CDR3: CASRGQGANTEAFF
J: TRBJ2-7; D: TRBD2; size: few; V: TRBV20-1; DNA: TGCAGTGCTCACACTAGCGGGAGTGGGTACGAGCAGTACTTC; CDR3: CSAHTSGSGYEQYF
J: TRBJ1-1; D: -; size: many; V: TRBV4-1; DNA: TGCGCCAGCAGCCGGCAGGGATTCGGGGCTTTCTTT; CDR3: CASSRQGFGAFF
J: TRBJ1-2; D: TRBD1; size: -; V: TRBV5-1; DNA: TGCGCCAGCAGCCTGGACGGGACAGGGTCCTATGGCTACACCTTC; CDR3: CASSLDGTGSYGYTF
J: TRBJ2-3; D: -; size: many; V: TRBV10-3; DNA: TGTGCCATCAGAGGACAGCAATTTACAGATACGCAGTATTTT; CDR3: CAIRGQQFTDTQYF
J: TRBJ2-7; D: TRBD2; size: few; V: TRBV10-2; DNA: TGCGCCAGCAGCGTAACTAGCGGCCAGGCCTACGAGCAGTACTTC; CDR3: CASSVTSGQAYEQYF
J: TRBJ2-6; D: -; size: few; V: TRBV7-9; DNA: TGTGCCAGCAGCTACTTCCGGCAGGCTGGGGCCAACGTCCTGACTTTC; CDR3: CASSYFRQAGANVLTF
J: TRBJ1-1; D: TRBD1; size: few; V: TRBV28; DNA: TGTGCCAGCAGTTTATCCCCGGGACAGGCAATTGAAGCTTTCTTT; CDR3: CASSLSPGQAIEAFF
J: TRBJ2-5; D: -; size: once; V: TRBV9; DNA: TGTGCCAGCAGCGACCCAGGGGCGGCGCTCCAAGAGACCCAGTACTTC; CDR3: CASSDPGAALQETQYF
J: TRBJ2-3; D: TRBD2; size: many; V: TRBV12-3/TRBV12-4; DNA: TGTGCCAGCAGTAGGACTAGCCTGCCCACAGATACGCAGTATTTT; CDR3: CASSRTSLPTDTQYF
J: TRBJ2-1; D: TRBD2; size: -; V: TRBV7-9; DNA: TGTGCCAGCAGCCCGACTCGTGGCGGGAGTAACTATGAGCAGTTCTTC; CDR3: CASSPTRGGSNYEQFF
J: TRBJ2-3; D: TRBD2; size: -; V: TRBV12-3/TRBV12-4; DNA: TGTGCCAGCAGTTTAGGACTAGCGCCAGATACGCAGTATTTT; CDR3: CASSLGLAPDTQYF
J: TRBJ1-4; D: -; size: many; V: TRBV6-6; DNA: TGTGCCAGCAGTTACGGTGGCGGTGAAAAACTGTTTTTT; CDR3: CASSYGGGEKLFF
J: TRBJ2-6; D: -; size: few; V: TRBV28; DNA: TGTGCCAGCAGAGGAGGGTTTTCTGGGGCCAACGTCCTGACTTTC; CDR3: CASRGGFSGANVLTF
J: TRBJ2-3; D: TRBD2; size: many; V: TRBV20-1; DNA: TGCAGTGCTAGTGGCGGGAGGCCAGATACGCAGTATTTT; CDR3: CSASGGRPDTQYF
J: TRBJ2-1; D: TRBD2; size: -; V: TRBV4-1; DNA: TGCGCCAGCAGCCTCGAGACTAGCGGACCCTACAATGAGCAGTTCTTC; CDR3: CASSLETSGPYNEQFF
J: TRBJ2-7; D: TRBD2; size: medium-sized; V: TRBV3-1; DNA: TGTGCCAGCAGCTTAAAGCGGGAGTCCCTAAGCGGACACTACGAGCAGTACTTC; CDR3: CASSLKRESLSGHYEQYF
J: TRBJ2-3; D: -; size: many; V: TRBV11-2; DNA: TGTGCCAGCAGCTTACGGGCTAGCCCGGGGGATACGCAGTATTTT; CDR3: CASSLRASPGDTQYF
J: TRBJ1-1; D: TRBD1; size: many; V: TRBV2; DNA: TGTGCCAGCAAGATAGGGACAGGACCAACTGAAGCTTTCTTT; CDR3: CASKIGTGPTEAFF
J: TRBJ2-3; D: TRBD2; size: many; V: TRBV2; DNA: TGTGCCAGCAGCGCCTCTAGCGGGCCTAGCACAGATACGCAGTATTTT; CDR3: CASSASSGPSTDTQYF
J: TRBJ2-3; D: -; size: many; V: TRBV7-2; DNA: TGTGCCAGCAGCTTAGATGGGGGCCGCACAGATACGCAGTATTTT; CDR3: CASSLDGGRTDTQYF
J: TRBJ1-1; D: -; size: many; V: TRBV6-1; DNA: TGTGCCAGCAGTGATTTGACTGAAGCTTTCTTT; CDR3: CASSDLTEAFF
J: TRBJ2-1; D: -; size: -; V: TRBV5-1; DNA: TGCGCCAGCAGCTTGTCTCACAGGGCCTACAATGAGCAGTTCTTC; CDR3: CASSLSHRAYNEQFF
J: TRBJ2-1; D: TRBD2; size: -; V: TRBV6-6; DNA: TGTGCCAGCAGTCATCTAGCGGGAGGGCCTCAAGGTGAGCAGTTCTTC; CDR3: CASSHLAGGPQGEQFF
J: TRBJ2-2; D: TRBD1; size: few; V: TRBV24-1; DNA: TGTGCCACCGCAAATCCAGGGGGCGGATACACCGGGGAGCTGTTTTTT; CDR3: CATANPGGGYTGELFF
J: TRBJ2-3; D: TRBD1; size: -; V: TRBV9; DNA: TGTGCCAGCAGCGGAGGGGGCGATCCTTCGGATACGCAGTATTTT; CDR3: CASSGGGDPSDTQYF
J: TRBJ1-3; D: TRBD1; size: many; V: TRBV4-1; DNA: TGCGCCAGCAGCCAAACGGGACAGGGAGCTGGAAACACCATATATTTT; CDR3: CASSQTGQGAGNTIYF
J: TRBJ1-1; D: TRBD1; size: medium-sized; V: TRBV29-1; DNA: TGCAGCGTTGCTAACACAGGGGGTAGGACTGAAGCTTTCTTT; CDR3: CSVANTGGRTEAFF
J: TRBJ2-3; D: -; size: medium-sized; V: TRBV29-1; DNA: TGCAGCGTTGTTGGGGGAATCGCAGATACGCAGTATTTT; CDR3: CSVVGGIADTQYF
J: TRBJ2-3; D: -; size: medium-sized; V: TRBV7-9; DNA: TGTGCCAGCAGCTTTGGGGGTGCAGATACGCAGTATTTT; CDR3: CASSFGGADTQYF
J: TRBJ2-5; D: -; size: -; V: TRBV4-3; DNA: TGCGCCAGCAGCCAGGGGGCGACTAGCAGCCAAGAGACCCAGTACTTC; CDR3: CASSQGATSSQETQYF
J: TRBJ1-1; D: -; size: many; V: TRBV12-3/TRBV12-4; DNA: TGTGCCAGCACCCCGGGGGCAGGGCCTAACACTGAAGCTTTCTTT; CDR3: CASTPGAGPNTEAFF
J: TRBJ2-5; D: -; size: -; V: TRBV12-3/TRBV12-4; DNA: TGTGCCAGCAGTTTAGACATAGAGACCCAGTACTTC; CDR3: CASSLDIETQYF
J: TRBJ1-1; D: -; size: many; V: TRBV6-5; DNA: TGTGCCAGCAGTTACTCGAAGGAGGGATACTACGCTGAAGCTTTCTTT; CDR3: CASSYSKEGYYAEAFF
J: TRBJ2-1; D: TRBD2; size: few; V: TRBV7-2; DNA: TGTGCCAGCAGCAACCCTCAGGGACTAGCCCTTTACAATGAGCAGTTCTTC; CDR3: CASSNPQGLALYNEQFF
J: TRBJ1-1; D: -; size: many; V: TRBV6-2/TRBV6-3; DNA: TGTGCCAGCAGGCTAACAGTGAACACTGAAGCTTTCTTT; CDR3: CASRLTVNTEAFF
J: TRBJ2-3; D: -; size: few; V: TRBV7-9; DNA: TGTGCCAGCAGCTTACTCTTCGCAGATACGCAGTATTTT; CDR3: CASSLLFADTQYF
J: TRBJ2-3; D: -; size: medium-sized; V: TRBV28; DNA: TGTGCCAGCAGTTCCGACAGGGATACGCAGTATTTT; CDR3: CASSSDRDTQYF
J: TRBJ1-5; D: -; size: medium-sized; V: TRBV5-6; DNA: TGTGCCAGCAGCTTGACGGGAGATCAGCCCCAGCATTTT; CDR3: CASSLTGDQPQHF
J: TRBJ1-5; D: -; size: many; V: TRBV7-9; DNA: TGTGCCAGCAGCTTAGGATTAGGGGAAGGTCAGCCCCAGCATTTT; CDR3: CASSLGLGEGQPQHF
J: TRBJ2-5; D: -; size: many; V: TRBV29-1; DNA: TGCAGCGTTGAAAGAGAGACCCAGTACTTC; CDR3: CSVERETQYF
J: TRBJ2-4; D: -; size: medium-sized; V: TRBV28; DNA: TGTGCCAGCAGTTTTAGGTTTTTAGCCAAAAACATTCAGTACTTC; CDR3: CASSFRFLAKNIQYF
J: TRBJ2-5; D: -; size: few; V: TRBV20-1; DNA: TGCAGTGCTAGAGATCCCCTAGCGCTTGACTTAGAGACCCAGTACTTC; CDR3: CSARDPLALDLETQYF
J: TRBJ2-3; D: -; size: many; V: TRBV4-1; DNA: TGCGCCAGCAGCCACAGGGAAAGCACAGATACGCAGTATTTT; CDR3: CASSHRESTDTQYF
J: TRBJ2-1; D: -; size: many; V: TRBV29-1; DNA: TGCAGCTATTATGTTGAGCCTAGCATCCGCTTCTTC; CDR3: CSYYVEPSIRFF
J: TRBJ2-5; D: TRBD2; size: few; V: TRBV18; DNA: TGTGCCAGCTCACCGCGTACTAGCGGGGGATTTCAAGAGACCCAGTACTTC; CDR3: CASSPRTSGGFQETQYF
J: TRBJ1-5; D: -; size: many; V: TRBV2; DNA: TGTGCCAGCAGTGAAGGAGGCAGGGCTTACGGTCAGCCCCAGCATTTT; CDR3: CASSEGGRAYGQPQHF
J: TRBJ1-5; D: -; size: -; V: TRBV19; DNA: TGTGCCAGTAACCCATCGGCAGGGGATCAGCCCCAGCATTTT; CDR3: CASNPSAGDQPQHF
J: TRBJ2-3; D: -; size: medium-sized; V: TRBV11-2; DNA: TGTGCCAGCAGCAAAAGCGGAGATACGCAGTATTTT; CDR3: CASSKSGDTQYF
J: TRBJ2-7; D: -; size: -; V: TRBV6-6; DNA: TGTGCCAGCGTGGGAGTAGCGTCTTCACGGAGGAACGAGCAGTACTTC; CDR3: CASVGVASSRRNEQYF